The 31 T cell receptor beta chains presented below share a single source sample, sequenced in a study of T cells after yellow fever vaccination. TCRdb re-called the 5' RACE reads through MiXCR, storing one row per CDR3 protein. The sample comprises hundreds of thousands of distinct CDR3 sequences, around an eighth of which are singletons, and over 13% rests with the top ten. The sample here was PBMCs, taken on the day of the yellow fever booster vaccination. These receptors were collected from a man aged 25-40 years who received the YFV17D yellow fever vaccine.

The chain employs TRBV20-1 and TRBJ2-2; D gene uncertain. Germline V gene sequence: CDR1 DFQATT, CDR2 SNEGSKA (reference sequence). Deletions cut 6 bases from V and 4 bases from J, with 15 bases between. This CDR3 contains 14 residues. The CDR3 sequence: CSASRSPGTGELFF. The CDR3 DNA is TGCAGTGCGAGCCGTTCACCTGGCACCGGGGAGCTGTTTTTT.

The table lists this clonotype with a few counts. The V gene is TRBV20-1, the J gene TRBJ2-1, with D possibly matching TRBD2 (5 bases). The CDR3 length is 13 residues. The germline V gene encodes CDR1 DFQATT and CDR2 SNEGSKA (reference sequence). DNA of the CDR3: TGCAGCGTTCCAGGACTCCTATTCAATGAGCAGTTCTTC. This translates into CSVPGLLFNEQFF.

The table lists this clonotype with a few counts. The chain has TRBV7-9 and TRBJ2-7, with 7 bases matching TRBD1. The CDR3 spans 12 residues. The junction had 2 bases not matched to a gene; V was cut back by 7 bases and J by 2 bases. CDR1 and CDR2 from the germline V gene are SEHNR and FQNEAQ (reference sequence). The CDR3 protein is CASTGQAYEQYF. Here the CDR3 DNA reads TGTGCCAGCACCGGACAGGCCTACGAGCAGTACTTC.

V usage is TRBV4-3 and J usage is TRBJ1-4; no clear D. V was cut by 0 bases and J by 4 bases, with 12 bases left in between. The length of the CDR3 is 16 residues. Per the germline V gene, CDR1 is LGHNA and CDR2 is YSLEER. The CDR3 sequence: CASSQDLWGVNEKLFF. The CDR3 bases are TGCGCCAGCAGCCAAGATTTATGGGGTGTTAATGAAAAACTGTTTTTT.

The chain has TRBV6-1 and TRBJ2-5; D is unresolved. The CDR3 is 15 residues long. Trimming removed 6 bases at V and 3 bases at J, with 17 bases between. Per germline, CDR1 MNHNS and CDR2 SASEGT. The CDR3 DNA is TGTGCCAGCAGCTTTTCGGATGGACGGAAAGAGACCCAGTACTTC. It yields the protein CASSFSDGRKETQYF.

V gene TRBV2 combines with J gene TRBJ2-6; D ambiguous. V was clipped by 7 bases and J by 0 bases, with 16 bases between them. Germline CDR1 SNHLY, CDR2 FYNNEI. The CDR3 runs 17 residues. The CDR3 sequence is CASKRMGGYSGANVLTF. CDR3 bases: TGTGCCAGCAAAAGAATGGGCGGATACTCTGGGGCCAACGTCCTGACTTTC.

This clonotype was recorded a few times. The chain uses TRBV12-3 or TRBV12-4 and TRBJ2-5, with 9 bases aligning to TRBD2. The J segment lost 3 bases and the V segment lost 5 bases, leaving 7 bases of the junction unmatched. CDR3 length: 15 amino acids. The chain's CDR3 is CASSAQAGGEETQYF. The DNA for the CDR3 is TGTGCCAGCAGTGCCCAAGCGGGGGGAGAAGAGACCCAGTACTTC.

This clonotype has more than one count but fewer than ten. The chain employs TRBV27 and TRBJ1-6; 8 bases map to TRBD1. CDR1 and CDR2 (germline): MNHEY, SMNVEV (reference sequence). Trimming took 4 bases from V and 12 from J; bases not matched to a gene: 5. This CDR3 spans 13 amino acids. DNA for the CDR3: TGTGCCAGCAGTTCGACAGGGGTTGGACCCCTCCACTTT. Translated: CASSSTGVGPLHF.

The gene calls are TRBV29-1 and TRBJ1-1; the D gene is possibly TRBD1 (5 bases). In germline, CDR1 is SQVTM, CDR2 ANQGSEA. Trimming cost V 3 bases and J 1 base, with 15 bases left between them. The CDR3 extends over 15 amino acids. This CDR3 reads CSVDQWGQGNTEAFF. Written as DNA, the CDR3 is TGCAGCGTTGATCAATGGGGCCAGGGGAACACTGAAGCTTTCTTT.

This clonotype appeared a few times. The chain couples TRBV7-2 to TRBJ1-6; maybe TRBD1 (5 bases). The CDR3 spans 14 residues. The germline gives CDR1 SGHTA, CDR2 FQGNSA. Trimming took off 3 bases at V and 7 bases at J, with 10 bases between the two ends. The CDR3 DNA sequence: TGTGCCAGCAGCTTCACCAGGGTAAATTCACCCCTCCACTTT. Translation: CASSFTRVNSPLHF.

Many counts were recorded for this clonotype. V gene TRBV15 combines with J gene TRBJ2-2, with D possibly being TRBD1 (5 bases). CDR1 and CDR2 (germline): LNHNV, YYDKDF (reference sequence). CDR3 length equals 15 residues. V shed 0 bases and J shed 3 bases, with 8 bases lying between them. CDR3 coding DNA: TGTGCCACCAGCAGAGATTTAGGGGACACCGGGGAGCTGTTTTTT. Translating gives CATSRDLGDTGELFF.

The CDR3 region is CATGPGDTQYF. As DNA, the CDR3 is TGTGCCACGGGACCGGGTGATACGCAGTATTTT. J is TRBJ2-3 and V is TRBV10-3, with D perhaps assigned TRBD1 or TRBD2 (5 bases each). Germline V gene data show CDR1 as ENHRY and CDR2 as SYGVKD. CDR3 length: 11 amino acids. V dropped 10 bases and J dropped 6 bases, with 11 bases sitting between them.

This clonotype was observed a handful of times. This chain uses TRBV5-1 with TRBJ2-7; 9 positions match TRBD1. The V gene end was trimmed by 8 bases and the J gene end by 9 bases; junction bases not matched to a gene: 12. This CDR3 comprises 13 residues. CDR1 is SGHRS and CDR2 is YFSETQ in the germline V gene. The CDR3 DNA sequence: TGCGCCAGTCAAGGGACAGGGTCTATTCGGCAGTACTTC. Encoded protein: CASQGTGSIRQYF.

This clonotype was counted between two and nine times. The CDR3 loop is CSGFGGEREQYF. DNA for the CDR3: TGCAGCGGGTTTGGAGGGGAACGTGAGCAGTACTTC. The rearrangement joins TRBV20-1 to TRBJ2-7, with D possibly matching TRBD2 (6 bases). Germline V gene lookup returns CDR1 DFQATT and CDR2 SNEGSKA (reference sequence). The length of the CDR3 is 12 residues.

DNA of the CDR3: TGCGCCAGCAGCGTTGGACAGGTTAACACTGAAGCTTTCTTT. Encoded protein: CASSVGQVNTEAFF. The chain couples TRBV4-3 to TRBJ1-1; 7 bases are shared with TRBD1. The CDR3 totals 14 residues. V was clipped by 5 bases and J by 2 bases; unmatched bases: 5. CDR1 LGHNA and CDR2 YSLEER come from the germline V gene.

At least ten counts were recorded for this clonotype. The J gene is TRBJ2-3, the V gene TRBV27; D is undetermined. The CDR3 covers 13 residues. Trimming pared 3 bases from V and 4 bases from J, leaving 8 bases between. In germline, CDR1 is MNHEY, CDR2 SMNVEV (reference sequence). CDR3 amino acids: CASSLGFADTQYF. The CDR3 nucleotides are TGTGCCAGCAGTTTGGGGTTTGCAGATACGCAGTATTTT.

CDR3 sequence: CSARDSGRNTGELFF. The CDR3 DNA sequence: TGCAGTGCTAGAGATAGCGGGAGGAACACCGGGGAGCTGTTTTTT. The genes are TRBV20-1 and TRBJ2-2; 9 bases line up with TRBD2. Unmatched junction bases numbered 0, after V lost 0 bases and J lost 1 base. CDR1 and CDR2 (germline): DFQATT, SNEGSKA (reference sequence). The CDR3 spans 15 residues.

This clonotype was detected only a few times. The chain carries TRBV5-6 and TRBJ2-7, with TRBD1 matching 7 bases. V shed 0 bases, J shed 9 bases, and the junction held 9 bases outside the gene matches. This CDR3 has 14 residues. Germline values: CDR1 SGHDT, CDR2 YYEEEE. CDR3 amino acids: CASSLGQGPLGQYF. CDR3 nucleotide sequence: TGTGCCAGCAGCTTGGGACAGGGTCCCCTTGGGCAGTACTTC.

This clonotype was counted ten times or more. V is TRBV6-2 or TRBV6-3 and J is TRBJ2-3; 9 bases fit TRBD2. CDR1 and CDR2 from the germline V gene are MNHEY and SVGEGT. The V gene end was trimmed by 0 bases and the J gene end by 3 bases; junction bases not matched to a gene: 4. This CDR3 comprises 16 residues. In DNA form, the CDR3 reads TGTGCCAGCAGTTACTCGGCGACTAGCGGAACAGATACGCAGTATTTT. This translates into CASSYSATSGTDTQYF.

The chain joins TRBV5-1 to TRBJ1-6; no clear D gene. Trimming shortened V by 0 bases and J by 5 bases, and 6 bases separated the two germline ends. Per the germline V gene, CDR1 is SGHRS and CDR2 is YFSETQ. This CDR3 is built from 14 residues. The CDR3: CASSLEPDNSPLHF. The CDR3 coding sequence is TGCGCCAGCAGCTTGGAACCGGATAATTCACCCCTCCACTTT. Supplemented by reference TRBV5-1 and TRBJ1-6, the full variable domain reads KAGVTQTPRYLIKTRGQQVTLSCSPISGHRSVSWYQQTPGQGLQFLFEYFSETQRNKGNFPGRFSGRQFSNSRSEMNVSTLELGDSALYLCASSLEPDNSPLHFGNGTRLTVT.

In its sample, this clonotype was seen a few times. The chain carries TRBV9 and TRBJ2-7; D is possibly TRBD1 (5 bases). CDR1 is SGDLS, CDR2 YYNGEE, per germline. Trimming took off 2 bases at V and 6 bases at J, with 15 bases between the two ends. The CDR3 contains 14 residues. DNA of the CDR3: TGTGCCAGCAGCGTTTGGGCAGGGCCGGGCGAGCAGTACTTC. This sequence encodes CASSVWAGPGEQYF. The whole variable domain, filled in from reference TRBV9 and TRBJ2-7, reads DSGVTQTPKHLITATGQRVTLRCSPRSGDLSVYWYQQSLDQGLQFLIQYYNGEERAKGNILERFSAQQFPDLHSELNLSSLELGDSALYFCASSVWAGPGEQYFGPGTRLTVT.

This clonotype was counted a few times. The gene calls are TRBV5-1 and TRBJ2-3; D is uncertain. V lost 0 bases and J 5 bases, leaving 13 bases between the germline ends. The CDR3 extends over 15 amino acids. Germline CDR1 and CDR2: SGHRS and YFSETQ. This chain's CDR3 is CASSLDSLTKDTQYF. The CDR3 DNA reads TGCGCCAGCAGCTTGGACTCACTCACGAAAGATACGCAGTATTTT.

This chain joins TRBV4-3 and TRBJ2-2; D is possibly TRBD2 (6 bases). The CDR3 runs 15 residues. Germline loops: CDR1 LGHNA, CDR2 YSLEER. V was clipped by 4 bases and J by 4 bases, with 13 bases between them. The CDR3 is CASSLSGAGTGELFF. The CDR3 nucleotides read TGCGCCAGCAGCCTTTCGGGAGCGGGCACCGGGGAGCTGTTTTTT.

This clonotype was recorded many times. This chain connects TRBV6-1 to TRBJ2-2, with TRBD1 as a possible D gene (5 bases). Deletions cut 7 bases from V and 1 base from J, with 25 bases between. CDR3 length equals 19 residues. Germline values: CDR1 MNHNS, CDR2 SASEGT. DNA for the CDR3: TGTGCCAGCACGAGGATTCCCCTAGACAGCTCGCTGAACACCGGGGAGCTGTTTTTT. This encodes CASTRIPLDSSLNTGELFF.

This clonotype was counted between two and nine times. The chain recombines TRBV5-1 with TRBJ2-2, with D maybe TRBD1 (6 bases). There are 15 residues in the CDR3. Germline CDR1 SGHRS, CDR2 YFSETQ. Trimming cost V 0 bases and J 6 bases, with 12 bases left between them. This CDR3 is CASSLVAGAPGELFF. In nucleotides, the CDR3 is TGCGCCAGCAGCTTGGTGGCAGGGGCTCCCGGGGAGCTGTTTTTT.

The chain links TRBV6-5 to TRBJ2-5; the match to TRBD2 covers 10 bases. After removal of 2 bases from V and 5 bases from J, the junction contained 5 bases not matched to a gene. Germline V gives CDR1 MNHEY, CDR2 SVGAGI. The CDR3 sequence is 15 residues long. The CDR3 bases are TGTGCCAGCAGTTACCCAGCGGGAGGGGTTGAGACCCAGTACTTC. This translates into CASSYPAGGVETQYF.

The chain uses TRBV2 and TRBJ1-3, with no clear D. This CDR3 contains 14 residues. The V end lost 6 bases, the J end lost 0 bases, and 9 bases lay between the germline ends. Germline V gene sequence: CDR1 SNHLY, CDR2 FYNNEI. CDR3 region: CASSGLNSGNTIYF. The DNA for the CDR3 is TGTGCCAGCAGCGGGTTGAACTCTGGAAACACCATATATTTT.

The chain has TRBV6-5 and TRBJ2-7; the match to TRBD1 covers 8 bases. J lost 4 bases, V lost 1 base, and 3 bases had no gene match. The CDR3 loop spans 14 amino acids. The V gene's germline CDR1 is MNHEY and CDR2 SVGAGI. The CDR3 sequence is CASSYYGQGYEQYF. CDR3 DNA sequence: TGTGCCAGCAGTTACTATGGACAGGGATACGAGCAGTACTTC.

This clonotype was picked up many times. The CDR3: CASSLASGKSYNEQFF. CDR3 sequence (DNA): TGTGCCAGCAGTTTGGCTAGCGGGAAGTCCTACAATGAGCAGTTCTTC. The V gene is TRBV12-3 or TRBV12-4, the J gene TRBJ2-1; 9 nucleotides align to TRBD2. Trimming cost V 3 bases and J 1 base; bases outside gene matches: 4. This CDR3 comprises 16 residues.

V usage is TRBV6-1 and J usage is TRBJ2-7; tentatively, D is TRBD1 (5 bases). Germline CDR1 and CDR2: MNHNS and SASEGT. CDR3 length equals 14 residues. Deletions cut 3 bases from V and 6 bases from J, with 15 bases between. The CDR3 loop is CASSEAGINGEQYF. Here the CDR3 DNA reads TGTGCCAGCAGTGAGGCAGGGATTAATGGCGAGCAGTACTTC.

The rearrangement uses TRBV20-1 and TRBJ2-7; a weak D match, TRBD2 (6 bases). The length of the CDR3 is 16 residues. Per germline, CDR1 DFQATT and CDR2 SNEGSKA (reference sequence). Trimming pared 4 bases from V and 0 bases from J, leaving 19 bases between. CDR3 sequence reads: CSATPRIAAYSYEQYF. CDR3 nucleotides: TGCAGTGCTACCCCCCGGATAGCGGCCTACTCCTACGAGCAGTACTTC.